Shown below are 8 T cell receptor beta chains from a single sample sequenced in a study of shared clonotypes between healthy human individuals. Only in-frame clones appear in the TCRdb table, and some are missing; sequencing was by immunoSEQ multiplex PCR. The sample lists roughly 760,000 clones, around two thirds occurring once. Sequenced input: memory CD4+ T cells sorted from blood. Regarding subset: CD45RA-negative fraction. These receptors were taken from a woman between 25 and 40 years old in good health.

The J gene is TRBJ2-5, the V gene TRBV10-3; 10 nucleotides align to TRBD2. CDR1 is ENHRY and CDR2 is SYGVKD in the germline V gene. The length of the CDR3 is 16 residues. After removal of 0 bases from V and 5 bases from J, the junction contained 6 bases not matched to a gene. The CDR3 sequence: CAISESPSGSRETQYF. The CDR3 coding sequence is TGTGCCATCAGTGAGTCGCCTAGCGGGAGCCGGGAGACCCAGTACTTC.

V and J are TRBV30 and TRBJ1-3, with D tentatively TRBD1 (6 bases). CDR3 size: 14 residues. Trimming left V 3 bases short and J 4 bases short, with 13 bases between. Germline V CDR1 and CDR2: GTSNPN, SVGIG (reference sequence). The CDR3 loop is CAWRTLGAGNTIYF. CDR3 nucleotides: TGTGCCTGGAGAACGTTGGGGGCGGGAAACACCATATATTTT.

The chain recombines TRBV14 with TRBJ2-7; possibly TRBD2 for D (6 bases). The V gene's germline CDR1 is SGHDN and CDR2 FVKESK. The V end lost 5 bases, the J end lost 3 bases, and 20 bases lay between the germline ends. The CDR3 runs to 16 residues. CDR3: CASSEAAGTLNYEQYF. The CDR3, as DNA: TGTGCCAGCAGCGAGGCGGCCGGGACTCTGAACTACGAGCAGTACTTC.

V usage is TRBV30 and J usage is TRBJ2-5, with a possible D match to TRBD2 (5 bases). This CDR3 has 12 amino acids. The V gene's germline CDR1 is GTSNPN and CDR2 SVGIG (reference sequence). V was trimmed by 7 bases and J by 4 bases, leaving 13 bases between them. CDR3 in amino acids: CAYRRGRETQYF. CDR3 DNA: TGTGCCTACCGACGGGGTCGAGAGACCCAGTACTTC.

This rearrangement joins TRBV5-8 to TRBJ2-3; D gene ambiguous. V was shortened by 10 bases and J by 1 base, with 10 bases between the two germline ends. From germline, CDR1 is SGHTS and CDR2 YDEGEE. The length of the CDR3 is 12 residues. Here the CDR3 reads CAAARRTDTQYF. Written as DNA, the CDR3 is TGTGCCGCTGCTCGGCGCACAGATACGCAGTATTTT.

The genes are TRBV5-1 and TRBJ2-6; the D gene is possibly TRBD1 (5 bases). Germline V gives CDR1 SGHRS, CDR2 YFSETQ. This CDR3 spans 17 amino acids. With 0 bases removed from V and 0 bases from J, the gap between germline ends came to 10 bases. The CDR3 DNA reads TGCGCCAGCAGCTTGGCCGTTAGGGGCTCTGGGGCCAACGTCCTGACTTTC. It is translated as CASSLAVRGSGANVLTF.

The rearrangement links TRBV6-5 to TRBJ2-5, with 7 bases fitting TRBD1. J gave up 11 bases and V 5 bases, and 11 bases lay outside the gene matches. The germline V gene has CDR1 MNHEY and CDR2 SVGAGI. This CDR3 has 13 residues. CDR3 in amino acids: CASSGRGQGEQYF. Written as DNA, the CDR3 is TGTGCCAGCAGTGGAAGGGGGCAAGGTGAGCAGTACTTC.

The J gene is TRBJ2-3, the V gene TRBV28, with TRBD2 matching 7 bases. The CDR3 length is 17 residues. V dropped 2 bases and J dropped 6; count of bases not matched to a gene: 14. Germline V CDR1 and CDR2: MDHEN, SYDVKM. CDR3 sequence: CASSLENWWEGLDTQYF. The DNA for the CDR3 is TGTGCCAGCAGTTTAGAAAATTGGTGGGAGGGCCTGGATACGCAGTATTTT.